The 12 T cell receptor beta chains given below trace back to one sample, sequenced in a study of cytomegalovirus exposure and HLA in healthy donors (dated by TCRdb to 2016 to 2017). Receptor amplification or capture employed the immunoSEQ multiplex PCR assay. A mixture of 60 forward primers for TCR Vbeta segments and 13 reverse primers for TCR Jbeta segments was used in the multiplex PCR. The table was pulled from immuneACCESS by TCRdb, which kept in-frame rearrangements only. Such tables lose some clones; where checked, under half of the loss comes from unresolved V genes, and the rest has no known cause. This sample gives approximately 150,000 clones in total; roughly 80% of them show up just once. Roughly 13% of the sample is taken by the ten largest. Sequencing was performed on PBMCs. These TCRs come from a woman in her 50s in good health and CMV-seronegative.

This clone was observed a handful of times. CDR3 nucleotide sequence: TGCGCCAGCAGCTGGGGAGCAGCGGGAGGGCCGAATGAGCAGTTCTTC. It yields the protein CASSWGAAGGPNEQFF. The genes are TRBV5-1 and TRBJ2-1; 10 bases line up with TRBD2. Germline CDR1 reads SGHRS; CDR2 reads YFSETQ. V gave up 3 bases and J gave up 7 bases; unmatched junction bases: 10. This CDR3 is 16 amino acids long.

This clone has a single count. The chain couples TRBV5-1 to TRBJ2-3, with 7 bases that match TRBD2. The CDR3 consists of 13 residues. In germline, CDR1 is SGHRS, CDR2 YFSETQ. Trimming cost V 7 bases and J 4 bases; bases outside gene matches: 6. The CDR3 loop reads CASGEGGADTQYF. The CDR3 nucleotides are TGCGCCAGCGGAGAGGGAGGGGCAGATACGCAGTATTTT.

This chain connects TRBV13 to TRBJ2-5; 9 bases are shared with TRBD2. The trim removed 0 bases at V and 4 bases at J, leaving 3 bases unmatched. This CDR3 is built from 15 residues. From germline, CDR1 is PRHDT and CDR2 FYEKMQ (reference sequence). For the CDR3, the DNA is TGTGCCAGCAGCTTAGGTCCACTAGCGGGAGAGACCCAGTACTTC. Protein product: CASSLGPLAGETQYF.

The chain links TRBV27 to TRBJ2-3, with TRBD2 identical over 8 bases. V shed 7 bases and J 7 bases; nucleotides not matched to a gene: 16. CDR3 length equals 16 residues. Germline V gene lookup returns CDR1 MNHEY and CDR2 SMNVEV (reference sequence). This CDR3 is CASTTQRAGVGNTQYF. The CDR3 region has the DNA TGTGCCAGCACCACTCAGCGAGCGGGAGTGGGAAATACGCAGTATTTT.

The rearrangement joins TRBV30 to TRBJ2-7; a weak D match, TRBD2 (5 bases). The germline gives CDR1 GTSNPN, CDR2 SVGIG (reference sequence). Trimming pared 7 bases from V and 2 bases from J, leaving 9 bases between. The CDR3 is 11 amino acids. The CDR3 nucleotides are TGTGCCTTCCAGCGGCCCTACGAGCAGTACTTC. Protein sequence: CAFQRPYEQYF.

The CDR3 nucleotides are TGTGCCAGCAGCTTGGACGGCGACAGAGCCTTGGGAGCTTTCTTT. Translating gives CASSLDGDRALGAFF. This sequence joins TRBV5-5 and TRBJ1-1; the D gene is possibly TRBD1 (5 bases). The germline V gene has CDR1 SGHKS and CDR2 YYEKEE (reference sequence). The CDR3 spans 15 residues. With 0 bases removed from V and 10 bases from J, the gap between germline ends came to 19 bases.

The rearrangement links TRBV6-1 to TRBJ2-1; D is ambiguous. CDR1 is MNHNS and CDR2 is SASEGT in the germline V gene. Trimming left V 4 bases short and J 4 bases short, with 17 bases between. This CDR3 has 16 residues. The CDR3 region has the DNA TGTGCCAGCAGTGGACCCCCTGGCAGAGCGTACAATGAGCAGTTCTTC. Translated, it gives CASSGPPGRAYNEQFF.

The chain uses TRBV7-2 and TRBJ1-1; weak D call: TRBD1 (5 bases). The length of the CDR3 is 15 residues. V lost 4 bases and J lost 1, with 13 bases in between. The V gene's germline CDR1 is SGHTA and CDR2 FQGNSA. This CDR3 reads CASSSFGGKNTEAFF. The CDR3 DNA reads TGTGCCAGCAGCTCCTTCGGGGGGAAGAACACTGAAGCTTTCTTT.

J is TRBJ1-6 and V is TRBV6-1, with D maybe TRBD1 (5 bases). Trimming removed 6 bases from V and 4 bases from J, with 10 bases in between. Germline V gene data show CDR1 as MNHNS and CDR2 as SASEGT. The CDR3 covers 14 residues. CDR3 loop: CASSGTLYNSPLHF. Written as DNA, the CDR3 is TGTGCCAGCAGCGGGACTTTATATAATTCACCCCTCCACTTT.

The chain recombines TRBV18 with TRBJ2-5; TRBD1 matches at 8 bases. The CDR3 has 15 amino acids. V lost 3 bases and J lost 4; bases outside the gene matches: 7. Germline CDR1 is KGHSH and CDR2 is LQKENI. CDR3 nucleotides: TGTGCCAGCTCACCCCAACAGGGGGAAGGAGAGACCCAGTACTTC. Its protein product is CASSPQQGEGETQYF. The full variable domain, in which reference TRBV18 and TRBJ2-5 provide the parts outside the CDR3, is NAGVMQNPRHLVRRRGQEARLRCSPMKGHSHVYWYRQLPEEGLKFMVYLQKENIIDESGMPKERFSAEFPKEGPSILRIQQVVRGDSAAYFCASSPQQGEGETQYFGPGTRLLVL.

This chain joins TRBV6-6 and TRBJ1-1, with 7 bases matching TRBD1. The CDR3 is 14 amino acids. Germline values: CDR1 MNHNY, CDR2 SVGAGI (reference sequence). Trimming cost V 6 bases and J 1 base; bases outside gene matches: 5. The CDR3 sequence: CASSSTGANTEAFF. In DNA, the CDR3 is TGTGCCAGCAGCTCTACAGGGGCGAACACTGAAGCTTTCTTT.

The chain has TRBV4-1 and TRBJ1-5; D is unresolved. The V gene lost 0 bases and the J gene lost 1 base, with 4 bases spanning the gap. This CDR3 region has 14 residues. Germline lookup yields CDR1 MGHRA and CDR2 YSYEKL. CDR3: CASSQDMSNQPQHF. In nucleotides, the CDR3 is TGCGCCAGCAGCCAAGATATGAGCAATCAGCCCCAGCATTTT.